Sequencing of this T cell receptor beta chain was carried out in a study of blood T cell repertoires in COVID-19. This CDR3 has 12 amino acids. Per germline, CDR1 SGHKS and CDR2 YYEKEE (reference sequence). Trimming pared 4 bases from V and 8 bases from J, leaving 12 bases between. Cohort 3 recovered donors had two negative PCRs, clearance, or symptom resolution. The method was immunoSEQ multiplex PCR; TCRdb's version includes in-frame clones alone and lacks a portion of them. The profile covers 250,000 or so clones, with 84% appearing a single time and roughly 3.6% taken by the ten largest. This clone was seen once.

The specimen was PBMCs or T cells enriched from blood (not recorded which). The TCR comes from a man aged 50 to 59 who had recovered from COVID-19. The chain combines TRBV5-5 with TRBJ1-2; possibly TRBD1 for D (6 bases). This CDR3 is CASSPQGRGYTF. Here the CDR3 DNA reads TGTGCCAGCAGCCCACAGGGTCGCGGCTACACCTTC.